The 25 T cell receptor beta chains below all came from one sample that was sequenced in a study of T-cell memory formation after mild COVID-19. One entry per CDR3 protein results from TCRdb running MiXCR on the 5' RACE reads. The sample records 380,000 or so distinct CDR3 sequences, roughly an eighth being singletons. Sequenced input: PBMCs or a T cell subset sorted from them (not recorded which). The origin of the receptors is a man aged 18 to 30 who had mild COVID-19 (a few samples of this study predate the infection). Cell type and time point are not known.

This clonotype was observed a handful of times. In nucleotides, the CDR3 is TGTGCCAGCAGTCTCCGGGACAGATATTACGAGCAGTACGTC. Protein sequence: CASSLRDRYYEQYV. The rearrangement links TRBV5-5 to TRBJ2-7; 7 bases are a match to TRBD1. The CDR3 covers 14 residues. V trimming: 5 bases; J trimming: 4 bases; junction bases outside the gene matches: 9. From germline, CDR1 is SGHKS and CDR2 YYEKEE (reference sequence).

This clonotype was counted a few times. The chain recombines TRBV20-1 with TRBJ2-3, with TRBD2 matching 13 bases. The CDR3 is 15 residues long. Trimming removed 6 bases from V and 4 bases from J; junction bases left unmatched: 7. Germline V gene lookup returns CDR1 DFQATT and CDR2 SNEGSKA (reference sequence). CDR3: CSAGTSGAASDTQYF. Written as DNA, the CDR3 is TGCAGTGCGGGGACTAGCGGGGCTGCATCAGATACGCAGTATTTT.

This clonotype has ten or more counts. As DNA, the CDR3 is TGTGCCAGCAGGGGCGGGGGATACGAGCAGTACTTC. Its translation is CASRGGGYEQYF. The chain employs TRBV5-8 and TRBJ2-7; 7 positions match TRBD2. This CDR3 is 12 amino acids long. The junction had 3 bases not matched to a gene; V was cut back by 5 bases and J by 4 bases. Germline V CDR1 and CDR2: SGHTS, YDEGEE.

CDR3 sequence reads: CASPGQASGEQYV. The CDR3 DNA sequence: TGTGCCAGTCCCGGACAGGCCTCCGGGGAGCAGTACGTC. The chain carries TRBV5-6 and TRBJ2-7; 7 nucleotides align to TRBD1. Germline loops: CDR1 SGHDT, CDR2 YYEEEE. The CDR3 sequence is 13 residues long. V was clipped by 8 bases and J by 7 bases; unmatched bases: 12.

This clonotype was counted between two and nine times. V is TRBV7-2 and J is TRBJ2-1; tentative D call: TRBD1 (7 bases). The CDR3 totals 17 residues. Deletions cut 2 bases from V and 0 bases from J, with 14 bases between. Germline CDR1 and CDR2: SGHTA and FQGNSA. This CDR3 reads CASSLMEGASSYNEQFF. The CDR3 DNA is TGTGCCAGCAGCTTAATGGAGGGGGCGAGCTCCTACAATGAGCAGTTCTTC.

This chain joins TRBV2 and TRBJ2-5, with 10 bases that match TRBD2. Germline CDR1 and CDR2: SNHLY and FYNNEI. Trimming at V came to 4 bases and at J to 5 bases, leaving 1 base not matched to a gene. The CDR3 loop spans 13 amino acids. The CDR3 region is CASSGGLAETQYF. The CDR3 bases are TGTGCCAGCAGTGGGGGACTAGCGGAGACCCAGTACTTC.

In its sample, this clonotype was seen many times. The chain is built from TRBV4-1 and TRBJ2-1; D is unresolved. V was shortened by 3 bases and J by 10 bases, with 13 bases between the two germline ends. Germline CDR1 and CDR2: MGHRA and YSYEKL. This CDR3 comprises 13 residues. CDR3 residues: CASSQVDRPEQFF. CDR3 DNA sequence: TGCGCCAGCAGCCAGGTCGACCGACCGGAGCAGTTCTTC.

The V and J genes are TRBV27 and TRBJ2-7, with TRBD2 identical over 7 bases. V dropped 4 bases and J dropped 2; count of bases not matched to a gene: 5. CDR1 is MNHEY and CDR2 is SMNVEV in the germline V gene (reference sequence). This CDR3 region has 14 residues. The CDR3 reads CASSSGRGPYEQYF. CDR3 DNA sequence: TGTGCCAGCAGTTCAGGGAGGGGTCCCTACGAGCAGTACTTC.

V is TRBV12-3 or TRBV12-4 and J is TRBJ1-4; tentatively, D is TRBD1 (6 bases). Trimming shortened V by 8 bases and J by 6 bases, and 16 bases separated the two germline ends. CDR3 length: 14 amino acids. CDR3 amino acids: CASASPTGHEKLFF. The DNA of the CDR3 is TGTGCCAGCGCAAGCCCCACAGGGCATGAAAAACTGTTTTTT.

This clonotype was picked up many times. The V call is TRBV28, the J call TRBJ1-5; D remains unclear. The germline gives CDR1 MDHEN, CDR2 SYDVKM. This CDR3 comprises 12 residues. Trimming took 3 bases from V and 13 from J, leaving 13 bases between them. CDR3 loop: CASSFRSPQQHF. As DNA, the CDR3 is TGTGCCAGCAGTTTCCGGTCCCCCCAGCAGCATTTT. Supplemented by reference TRBV28 and TRBJ1-5, the full variable domain reads DVKVTQSSRYLVKRTGEKVFLECVQDMDHENMFWYRQDPGLGLRLIYFSYDVKMKEKGDIPEGYSVSREKKERFSLILESASTNQTSMYLCASSFRSPQQHFGDGTRLSIL.

The rearrangement joins TRBV6-2 or TRBV6-3 to TRBJ2-1; D is unresolved. This CDR3 has 12 amino acids. V was pared by 6 bases and J by 5 bases, with 8 bases between. Germline V CDR1 and CDR2: MNHEY, SVGEGT. CDR3 DNA: TGTGCCAGCAGCTGGGATGACAATGAGCAGTTCTTC. Its protein is CASSWDDNEQFF.

The CDR3: CASSFRLAGGPLVDEQFF. In nucleotides, the CDR3 is TGTGCCAGCAGCTTTAGACTAGCGGGGGGGCCTTTGGTCGATGAGCAGTTCTTC. The chain employs TRBV7-6 and TRBJ2-1; 14 bases align to TRBD2. V shed 3 bases and J 8 bases; nucleotides not matched to a gene: 12. The germline gives CDR1 SGHVS, CDR2 FNYEAQ. The CDR3 has 18 residues. The full variable domain, in which reference TRBV7-6 and TRBJ2-1 provide the parts outside the CDR3, is GAGVSQSPRYKVTKRGQDVALRCDPISGHVSLYWYRQALGQGPEFLTYFNYEAQQDKSGLPNDRFSAERPEGSISTLTIQRTEQRDSAMYRCASSFRLAGGPLVDEQFFGPGTRLTVL.

A few counts support this clonotype. The chain recombines TRBV5-1 with TRBJ1-1; 7 bases are a match to TRBD1. The CDR3 consists of 15 residues. The ends lost 4 bases at V and 2 bases at J; junction bases unmatched: 8. Germline-derived CDR1 and CDR2 are SGHRS and YFSETQ. The CDR3 DNA reads as TGCGCCAGCAGCCAACTAACAGGGGCCAACACTGAAGCTTTCTTT. Its protein is CASSQLTGANTEAFF.

This clonotype has at least ten counts. This chain connects TRBV5-5 to TRBJ1-2; no clear D gene. Per the germline V gene, CDR1 is SGHKS and CDR2 is YYEKEE (reference sequence). Trimming cost V 1 base and J 1 base, with 14 bases left between them. The CDR3 loop spans 16 amino acids. CDR3 residues: CASSLSEPLGNYGYTF. In nucleotides, the CDR3 is TGTGCCAGCAGCTTGTCCGAGCCGCTGGGTAACTATGGCTACACCTTC. The full variable domain, completed using reference TRBV5-5 and TRBJ1-2, is DAGVTQSPTHLIKTRGQQVTLRCSPISGHKSVSWYQQVLGQGPQFIFQYYEKEERGRGNFPDRFSARQFPNYSSELNVNALLLGDSALYLCASSLSEPLGNYGYTFGSGTRLTVV.

Ten or more counts support this clonotype. The chain employs TRBV5-1 and TRBJ2-1; D remains unclear. The length of the CDR3 is 14 residues. Germline loops: CDR1 SGHRS, CDR2 YFSETQ. V was shortened by 0 bases and J by 10 bases, with 14 bases between the two germline ends. Written as DNA, the CDR3 is TGCGCCAGCAGCTTGGCAGAGACCTCCGGGGAGCAGTTCTTC. It yields the protein CASSLAETSGEQFF.

The chain links TRBV4-1 to TRBJ1-3; the D is unclear. This CDR3 is 16 amino acids long. Trimming stripped 0 bases from V and 2 bases from J, with 11 bases between. In germline, CDR1 is MGHRA, CDR2 YSYEKL. The CDR3 loop reads CASSQDGLTPGNTIYF. The DNA for the CDR3 is TGCGCCAGCAGCCAAGATGGGCTGACCCCTGGAAACACCATATATTTT.

The gene calls are TRBV20-1 and TRBJ2-1, with TRBD2 identical over 11 bases. CDR3 size: 16 residues. Losses at the gene ends were 5 bases for V and 9 bases for J; bases not matched to a gene: 15. Germline lookup yields CDR1 DFQATT and CDR2 SNEGSKA (reference sequence). The CDR3 here is CSAQPQLAGVPVEQFF. The DNA of the CDR3 is TGCAGTGCTCAGCCTCAACTAGCGGGAGTGCCGGTTGAGCAGTTCTTC.

There are many counts of this clonotype. This chain uses TRBV5-1 with TRBJ2-3; 8 positions agree with TRBD2. V shed 0 bases and J 6 bases; nucleotides not matched to a gene: 9. The CDR3 has 16 residues. Germline V CDR1 and CDR2: SGHRS, YFSETQ. CDR3 region: CASSLAGGGPVDTQYF. The CDR3 DNA reads as TGCGCCAGCAGCTTGGCCGGCGGGGGGCCCGTGGATACGCAGTATTTT. Full variable domain (missing parts from reference TRBV5-1 and TRBJ2-3): KAGVTQTPRYLIKTRGQQVTLSCSPISGHRSVSWYQQTPGQGLQFLFEYFSETQRNKGNFPGRFSGRQFSNSRSEMNVSTLELGDSALYLCASSLAGGGPVDTQYFGPGTRLTVL.

This clonotype was recorded at least ten times. The rearrangement uses TRBV10-3 and TRBJ2-5; 8 bases map to TRBD2. The germline V gene has CDR1 ENHRY and CDR2 SYGVKD. J lost 5 bases, V lost 6 bases, and 11 bases had no gene match. The CDR3 covers 15 residues. CDR3 coding DNA: TGTGCCATCAGCCCCACGGCGGGGGGAGGCGAGACCCAGTACTTC. It is translated as CAISPTAGGGETQYF.

V usage is TRBV5-1 and J usage is TRBJ2-7, with 13 bases that match TRBD2. This CDR3 has 16 amino acids. Germline trimming cut 3 bases from V and 4 bases from J; bases unmatched to any gene: 7. The germline CDR1 and CDR2 sequences are SGHRS and YFSETQ. The CDR3 DNA sequence: TGCGCCAGCAGCTCTGGGACTAGCGGGATGATTTACGAGCAGTACTTC. Amino acids: CASSSGTSGMIYEQYF.

Only a few counts were recorded for this clonotype. V usage is TRBV29-1 and J usage is TRBJ1-5, with D hard to call. The CDR3 is 13 amino acids. Germline V gene sequence: CDR1 SQVTM, CDR2 ANQGSEA. V was cut by 4 bases and J by 4 bases, with 11 bases left in between. CDR3: CSVVVVGNQPQHF. CDR3 bases: TGCAGCGTTGTGGTAGTTGGGAATCAGCCCCAGCATTTT. The variable domain in full, with the rest retrieved from reference TRBV29-1 and TRBJ1-5, is SAVISQKPSRDICQRGTSLTIQCQVDSQVTMMFWYRQQPGQSLTLIATANQGSEATYESGFVIDKFPISRPNLTFSTLTVSNMSPEDSSIYLCSVVVVGNQPQHFGDGTRLSIL.

The chain joins TRBV5-4 to TRBJ2-5, with a tentative D call TRBD1 (6 bases). CDR1 is SGHNT and CDR2 is YYREEE in the germline V gene (reference sequence). Deletions cut 3 bases from V and 1 base from J, with 13 bases between. This CDR3 has 15 residues. The CDR3 coding sequence is TGTGCCAGCAGCTCACAGGGCACCGCCCAAGAGACCCAGTACTTC. It is translated as CASSSQGTAQETQYF. Full variable domain (outside the CDR3, taken from reference TRBV5-4 and TRBJ2-5): ETGVTQSPTHLIKTRGQQVTLRCSSQSGHNTVSWYQQALGQGPQFIFQYYREEENGRGNFPPRFSGLQFPNYSSELNVNALELDDSALYLCASSSQGTAQETQYFGPGTRLLVL.

The genes are TRBV12-3 or TRBV12-4 and TRBJ1-6; D is uncertain. The CDR3 totals 15 residues. The V end was cut by 2 bases, the J end by 5 bases, with 10 bases between. The CDR3 loop is CASSLQVPDNSPLHF. In DNA, the CDR3 is TGTGCCAGCAGTTTACAGGTACCAGATAATTCACCCCTCCACTTT.

This clonotype has only a few counts. V and J are TRBV12-3 or TRBV12-4 and TRBJ1-3, with D hard to call. This CDR3 comprises 14 residues. The germline V and J ends were trimmed by 2 bases and 3 bases, with 8 bases remaining between them. Here the CDR3 DNA reads TGTGCCAGCAGTTTACCCAGCCTTGGAAACACCATATATTTT. Residues: CASSLPSLGNTIYF.

This clonotype came up a few times. The V and J genes are TRBV7-9 and TRBJ2-6; tentatively, D is TRBD1 or TRBD2 (5 bases each). The CDR3 length is 17 residues. Germline V CDR1 and CDR2: SEHNR, FQNEAQ (reference sequence). In DNA form, the CDR3 reads TGTGCACTAGGGGAGATCGGGGAAAGCTCTGGGGCCAACGTCCTGACTTTC. This sequence encodes CALGEIGESSGANVLTF.